Included here is one TCR beta chain sequence, with context. In Seattle, patients joined the study during active infection and were tracked longitudinally. This sample was included in a study of blood T cell repertoires in COVID-19. In the study overall: Acute and convalescent COVID-19 specimens originated in the United States, Italy and Spain. Nucleic acid was either cDNA or gDNA, and it came from T cells, B-cell-depleted T cells, or PBMCs.

The CDR3 covers 14 residues. V shed 2 bases, J shed 3 bases, and the junction held 1 base outside the gene matches. Germline values: CDR1 MNHEY, CDR2 SVGAGI. Source study methods: Using reference gene primer amplification, nucleated cell counts were estimated. Assay used: immunoSEQ multiplex PCR; TCRdb lists only in-frame clones, some missing. V and J calls and clone size are given by that table; D and trimming were obtained from the DNA. Here the sample spans about 170,000 clones, about four fifths being singletons. The source of this sequence is a woman aged 80 or over with COVID-19, enrolled during active disease. The chain uses TRBV6-5 and TRBJ2-7; TRBD2 matches at 10 bases. Material: peripheral blood. The CDR3 DNA reads TGTGCCAGCAGTTACCAGCGGGGGGGCTACGAGCAGTACTTC. The encoded protein is CASSYQRGGYEQYF.